This TCR beta chain emerged from a study of Ad26.COV2.S vaccination and SARS-CoV-2 variants. This sample's treatment: 19 received Ad26.COV2.S at low or high dose, single or two shots; a few received placebo; per-sample allocation not given. Day 63 following the first vaccine or placebo injection was when the samples were taken. An Ad26 vector was used to express Wuhan-strain SARS-CoV-2 spike as the vaccine. The method was immunoSEQ multiplex PCR; TCRdb's version includes in-frame clones alone and lacks a portion of them. This repertoire shows approximately 460,000 clones, about 89% found once; its top ten account for 1.5% to 2%. This CDR3 has 15 residues. CDR1 is SQVTM and CDR2 is ANQGSEA in the germline V gene. The V gene lost 5 bases and the J gene lost 0 bases, with 16 bases spanning the gap.

This chain uses TRBV29-1 with TRBJ1-2; possibly TRBD1 for D (6 bases). The TCR was taken from a person aged 18-65 years who received the Ad26.COV2.S COVID-19 vaccine or a placebo. The specimen was peripheral blood, collected in a trial of Ad26.COV2.S vaccine versus placebo. CDR3 DNA: TGCAGCGTTACGGGACATTCATCAGCTAACTATGGCTACACCTTC. Its protein product is CSVTGHSSANYGYTF.